A single sample is the source of the 21 T cell receptor beta chains below, sequenced in a study of cytomegalovirus exposure and HLA in healthy donors. 60 Vbeta and 13 Jbeta primers were used in PCR. Assay: immunoSEQ multiplex PCR; the TCRdb copy retains only in-frame clones and omits some. The profile covers roughly 73,000 clones, with approximately 78% appearing a single time and approximately 3.4% taken by the ten largest. Sequenced sample: PBMCs. Receptors originate from a man in his forties in good health and CMV-seronegative.

CDR3 bases: TGTGCCAGCAGACGACAGGGGGGTAGCCAAGAGACCCAGTACTTC. This sequence encodes CASRRQGGSQETQYF. J is TRBJ2-5 and V is TRBV4-2; 9 bases fit TRBD1. V dropped 6 bases and J dropped 1; count of bases not matched to a gene: 6. Germline V gene lookup returns CDR1 LGHNA and CDR2 YNFKEQ. CDR3 length equals 15 residues.

This clone was picked up one time. The rearrangement links TRBV27 to TRBJ1-6; TRBD1 might be the D (6 bases). The CDR3 sequence is 18 residues long. The ends were cut back, 2 bases at V and 0 bases at J, with 14 bases in the middle. Germline V gene sequence: CDR1 MNHEY, CDR2 SMNVEV (reference sequence). CDR3 protein: CASSLIGQPSSYNSPLHF. The CDR3, as DNA: TGTGCCAGCAGTTTAATAGGACAGCCGAGCTCCTATAATTCACCCCTCCACTTT.

The CDR3 DNA is TGTGCCAGCAGCCAAGGGGGCAGGGGGAGCTCTGGGGCCAACGTCCTGACTTTC. It yields the protein CASSQGGRGSSGANVLTF. This sequence joins TRBV4-2 and TRBJ2-6; TRBD1 matches 7 bases. V shed 1 base and J 0 bases; nucleotides not matched to a gene: 6. This CDR3 has 18 residues. Germline V CDR1 and CDR2: LGHNA, YNFKEQ.

V and J are TRBV4-1 and TRBJ1-5; D gene uncertain. The CDR3 length is 17 residues. Per the germline V gene, CDR1 is MGHRA and CDR2 is YSYEKL. V lost 1 base, J lost 1 base, and 14 bases lay in between. CDR3 coding DNA: TGCGCCAGCAGCCAAGTCTTTCGGGCGGGGAGCAATCAGCCCCAGCATTTT. This gives the protein CASSQVFRAGSNQPQHF.

The genes are TRBV6-6 and TRBJ2-5; 7 nucleotides match TRBD2. The J call may be faulty, since TRBJ2-7 better matches the DNA end. Germline CDR1 MNHNY, CDR2 SVGAGI (reference sequence). This CDR3 region has 15 residues. The CDR3 here is CASSYSRGRAYEQYF. CDR3 nucleotides: TGTGCCAGCAGTTACTCTCGGGGGAGGGCCTACGAGCAGTACTTC.

The J gene is TRBJ1-1, the V gene TRBV11-2; TRBD1 aligns across 11 bases. The CDR3 contains 15 residues. The germline V gene has CDR1 SGHAT and CDR2 FQNNGV. V was clipped by 5 bases and J by 5 bases; unmatched bases: 7. In DNA, the CDR3 is TGTGCCAGCAGCCCCCGGGACAGGGGGGGAACTGAAGCTTTCTTT. Translating it yields CASSPRDRGGTEAFF.

The CDR3 nucleotides are TGTGCCAGCAGCGTGGGGGGGAGCTCCTACAATGAGCAGTTCTTC. Its protein product is CASSVGGSSYNEQFF. The J gene is TRBJ2-1, the V gene TRBV6-4; TRBD2 agrees at 7 bases. Germline CDR1 reads MRHNA; CDR2 reads SNTAGT. V lost 6 bases, J lost 0 bases, and 5 bases stayed unmatched. The CDR3 totals 15 residues.

The chain combines TRBV19 with TRBJ2-5; TRBD2 agrees at 9 bases. Judging by the DNA end, TRBJ2-7 fits better; the J call may be wrong. This CDR3 has 15 residues. Germline V gene lookup returns CDR1 LNHDA and CDR2 SQIVND (reference sequence). In DNA, the CDR3 is TGTGCCACCATCCCTTCCAGCGGGGGGATTTACGAGCAGTACTTC. It codes for CATIPSSGGIYEQYF.

The chain carries TRBV15 and TRBJ2-2; D perhaps matches TRBD1 (6 bases). V lost 6 bases to trimming and J lost 1 base, with 12 bases between them. Germline V CDR1 and CDR2: LNHNV, YYDKDF (reference sequence). This CDR3 comprises 15 residues. The CDR3 DNA reads TGTGCCACCAGGGGGGACATCCAGAACACCGGGGAGCTGTTTTTT. Translation: CATRGDIQNTGELFF.

This chain connects TRBV2 to TRBJ2-2; the match to TRBD1 covers 7 bases. The CDR3 extends over 15 amino acids. Germline CDR1 is SNHLY and CDR2 is FYNNEI. Germline trimming cut 9 bases from V and 4 bases from J; bases unmatched to any gene: 11. The CDR3: CARRGTVGGTGELFF. The CDR3 DNA sequence: TGTGCCAGGAGGGGGACAGTAGGGGGCACCGGGGAGCTGTTTTTT.

This clone was picked up one time. This rearrangement joins TRBV13 to TRBJ2-7; TRBD1 matches 9 bases. Germline lookup yields CDR1 PRHDT and CDR2 FYEKMQ (reference sequence). V lost 7 bases, J lost 7 bases, and 5 bases stayed unmatched. The CDR3 covers 12 residues. The CDR3: CASKTGGDEQYF. In DNA form, the CDR3 reads TGTGCCAGCAAGACAGGGGGGGATGAGCAGTACTTC.

The gene calls are TRBV2 and TRBJ2-2; a possible D gene is TRBD1 (6 bases). The CDR3 sequence is 14 residues long. CDR1 is SNHLY and CDR2 is FYNNEI in the germline V gene. Trimming cost V 7 bases and J 9 bases, with 18 bases left between them. In nucleotides, the CDR3 is TGTGCCAGCACCAGGACGGGGACAAGGCGGGAGCTGTTTTTT. It encodes CASTRTGTRRELFF.

In this sample, this clone turned up a few times. The J gene is TRBJ2-6, the V gene TRBV12-5; no definite D call. CDR1 and CDR2 from the germline V gene are LGHNT and FRNRAP. V lost 1 base, J lost 0 bases, and 4 bases lay in between. The CDR3 totals 15 residues. The CDR3, as DNA: TGTGCTAGTGGTTTGGACAGCTCTGGGGCCAACGTCCTGACTTTC. Its translation: CASGLDSSGANVLTF. The variable domain in full, completed from reference TRBV12-5 and TRBJ2-6, reads DARVTQTPRHKVTEMGQEVTMRCQPILGHNTVFWYRQTMMQGLELLAYFRNRAPLDDSGMPKDRFSAEMPDATLATLKIQPSEPRDSAVYFCASGLDSSGANVLTFGAGSRLTVL.

The chain is built from TRBV5-5 and TRBJ1-4; D is ambiguous. Per germline, CDR1 SGHKS and CDR2 YYEKEE (reference sequence). The CDR3 runs to 15 residues. The V and J ends lost 4 bases and 0 bases respectively, with 10 bases between them. The CDR3 DNA reads TGTGCCAGCAGCCTAGTCGCGGCAACTAATGAAAAACTGTTTTTT. This sequence encodes CASSLVAATNEKLFF. The full variable domain, its missing parts supplied by reference TRBV5-5 and TRBJ1-4, is DAGVTQSPTHLIKTRGQQVTLRCSPISGHKSVSWYQQVLGQGPQFIFQYYEKEERGRGNFPDRFSARQFPNYSSELNVNALLLGDSALYLCASSLVAATNEKLFFGSGTQLSVL.

The genes are TRBV28 and TRBJ1-4; maybe TRBD1 (5 bases). V gave up 2 bases and J gave up 3 bases, with 19 bases separating them. Germline CDR1 MDHEN, CDR2 SYDVKM. This CDR3 comprises 18 residues. The CDR3 loop reads CASSLPGRGLRANEKLFF. CDR3 nucleotides: TGTGCCAGCAGTTTACCCGGTAGGGGCTTAAGGGCTAATGAAAAACTGTTTTTT.

This clone was observed a few times. The rearrangement links TRBV6-5 to TRBJ2-3; D unclear. Looked up from germline, CDR1 is MNHEY and CDR2 is SVGAGI. CDR3 length equals 14 residues. The ends were cut back, 6 bases at V and 2 bases at J, with 12 bases in the middle. The DNA of the CDR3 is TGTGCCAGCAGCATACGTACTATCACAGATACGCAGTATTTT. Translated: CASSIRTITDTQYF.

CDR3 in DNA: TGCAGCGCTCCCGGACAGGGGGCTCATGAGCAGTTCTTC. It translates to CSAPGQGAHEQFF. This rearrangement joins TRBV29-1 to TRBJ2-1; 11 bases line up with TRBD1. The germline gives CDR1 SQVTM, CDR2 ANQGSEA. The CDR3 is 13 amino acids. Trimming took 7 bases from V and 8 from J; bases not matched to a gene: 7.

This chain joins TRBV7-3 and TRBJ1-2; TRBD1 aligns across 7 bases. The CDR3 runs to 13 residues. With V trimmed by 5 bases and J by 2 bases, 2 bases remained unmatched. The germline V gene encodes CDR1 SGHTA and CDR2 FQGTGA. Here the CDR3 reads CASSEDRNYGYTF. CDR3 nucleotides: TGTGCCAGCAGCGAGGACAGGAACTATGGCTACACCTTC.

V and J are TRBV6-6 and TRBJ2-7, with 8 bases aligning to TRBD1. Per the germline V gene, CDR1 is MNHNY and CDR2 is SVGAGI (reference sequence). The V segment lost 7 bases and the J segment 3 bases; nucleotides outside the gene matches: 11. This CDR3 is 15 amino acids long. CDR3 bases: TGTGCCAGCAAGAGGACAGGGTTTAGAGACTACGAGCAGTACTTC. Encoded protein: CASKRTGFRDYEQYF.

The V gene is TRBV10-3, the J gene TRBJ1-1; D is ambiguous. The V gene's germline CDR1 is ENHRY and CDR2 SYGVKD. Trimming cost V 7 bases and J 1 base, with 10 bases left between them. CDR3 length equals 13 residues. Here the CDR3 DNA reads TGTGCCATCACCCAAACAAGGAACACTGAAGCTTTCTTT. Translation: CAITQTRNTEAFF.

This rearrangement joins TRBV6-5 to TRBJ1-1; D ambiguous. V was cut by 2 bases and J by 2 bases, with 12 bases left in between. The length of the CDR3 is 15 residues. In germline, CDR1 is MNHEY, CDR2 SVGAGI. The CDR3 sequence is CASSYGSRSNTEAFF. The CDR3 coding sequence is TGTGCCAGCAGTTACGGGAGCCGGTCCAACACTGAAGCTTTCTTT.